The entry below gives a single T cell receptor (beta chain) sequence along with its context. This receptor's antigen is unknown. Base qualities were left out, and no much larger clone turns up one base away. This sample is drawn from a study of blood T cell repertoires in COVID-19 (dated by TCRdb to between 2020 and 2021). Study-level background: Samples covering the acute and convalescent phases of COVID-19 were provided by collaborators in the United States, Italy and Spain. The dataset comprised deeply sampled blood TCRbeta repertoires from subjects exposed to, actively infected with, or recovered from COVID-19. Sample metadata almost always included a de-identified subject ID, COVID-19 status, age in years and sex. Samples were obtained from the ongoing ImmuneRACE study (first 160 participants) and from 1,000 to 1,500 subjects provided by 6 global collaborators. The repertoires were released in a freely available public database meant as a resource for research on the immune response to SARS-CoV-2. The prospective study material was composed of cDNA or gDNA derived from T cells, B-cell-depleted T cells, or PBMCs. HLA class I and class II types, where available, came from metadata supplied by the sample provider rather than from assay-based typing.

The collaborating institutions used their own protocols to collect whole blood in K2EDTA tubes. Collaborator samples were shipped for TCRbeta analysis as frozen whole blood, isolated PBMCs, or DNA extracted from either sample type. TCRbeta CDR3 regions were amplified from genomic DNA using the immunoSEQ Assay, a bias-controlled multiplex PCR. The original pipeline was this. The number of nucleated cells in each sample was estimated from the amplification of reference gene primers within the assay. To quantify the absolute abundance of each unique TCRbeta CDR3 rearrangement, sequence reads were collapsed and filtered. For each sample, productive Simpson clonality was calculated by taking the square root of Simpson's diversity index across productive rearrangements. The source is immuneACCESS, and TCRdb retained only in-frame sequences with V and J called. Part of the clones is not carried over; for the studies checked, unresolved V genes explain less than half of this, and the remainder is unexplained. That table furnishes V, J and clone size, whereas the DNA furnished D and trimming. For this sample there are about 25,000 clones; around 87% appear just once. Roughly 7.6% of the sample belongs to the ten largest clones.

The paper's findings and limits, for the study overall: The amount of clinical and demographic metadata varied by source and participant and was provided uncurated.

The CDR3 contains 16 residues, cysteine and phenylalanine counted. Only CDR3 DNA remains: 48 bases, in frame from the first base. Trimming takes 6 bases from V and 1 base from J, and the germline ends sit 18 bases apart. From the germline V gene (reference sequence), CDR1 is SGHNT and CDR2 is YYREEE. This receptor chain uses TRBV5-4 and TRBJ2-3; possibly the D gene is TRBD1, per 6 matching bases. The receptor comes from a man aged 50-60 years with active COVID-19. Sequenced: peripheral blood. The DNA sequence is as follows: TGTGCCAGCACCTCCGATCGAGGGGGACGCACAGATACGCAGTATTTT. Its translation is CASTSDRGGRTDTQYF.